These T cell receptor beta chains were read from a single sample in a study of tumor and adjacent non-tumor tissue in lung cancer. TCRdb re-analysed the multiplex PCR reads in MiXCR, keeping a single row per CDR3 protein. The sample shows fewer than 120,000 distinct CDR3 sequences, over 75% of them seen only once. Sequencing used lung tumor tissue. The source of these receptors is a man aged 65-85 years with non-small cell lung cancer. The CDR3 runs from the conserved cysteine through the conserved F or W. A D gene is named only where the DNA matches it firmly.

v_gene,d_gene,j_gene,CDR3aa
TRBV7-7,-,TRBJ2-2,CASSLVSAGELFF
TRBV6-5,-,TRBJ1-1,CASSYRAARTEAFF
TRBV6-2/TRBV6-3,-,TRBJ2-2,CASKRGRNTGERFF
TRBV11-1,-,TRBJ2-5,CASRLDRINQETQYF
TRBV2,TRBD2,TRBJ2-5,CASSSGTSGGETQYF
TRBV6-2/TRBV6-3,-,TRBJ2-2,CASSYPDSLAGELFF
TRBV18,-,TRBJ1-1,CASSPPGSRRDTEVFF
TRBV4-1,-,TRBJ1-5,CASSQLPGRLYRNQPQHF
TRBV29-1,-,TRBJ1-2,CNVEEYIQGHINYGYTF
TRBV6-2/TRBV6-3,-,TRBJ2-2,CASSTWKPPLEPFF
TRBV6-2/TRBV6-3,-,TRBJ2-5,CTSSYHEQGPQETQYF
TRBV28,-,TRBJ2-1,CASSRQIAARVGQFF
TRBV6-2/TRBV6-3,-,TRBJ1-5,CASSYSIGGTIVSNQPQHF
TRBV5-1,-,TRBJ2-1,CASSPPRGEQFF
TRBV6-5,TRBD1,TRBJ1-1,CANNQTGGRREAFF
TRBV12-3/TRBV12-4,TRBD2,TRBJ2-1,CASRKTSGGAISSYNEQSF
TRBV14,-,TRBJ2-7,CASSRSSVEQYF
TRBV6-1,-,TRBJ2-1,CTNNVWEKNEQFF
TRBV29-1,TRBD1,TRBJ2-7,CGVEVIRTGGSYEQYF
TRBV29-1,TRBD2,TRBJ2-5,CSIVFYWTSGGKQETQYF
TRBV20-1,TRBD2,TRBJ2-3,CSTRGESGGVTDTPYF
TRBV4-3,TRBD2,TRBJ2-2,CSSSQDGTSGRGKLFF
TRBV6-1,-,TRBJ1-1,CASALAPNTEALF